Listed here are 27 T cell receptor beta chains from one sample, sequenced in a study of blood T cells in healthy people across ages (dated by TCRdb to about 2015). Library construction relied on 5' RACE. Sequencing was performed on an Illumina HiSeq 2500. A second PCR of roughly 7 to 12 cycles was performed with a sample-barcoded 5' primer and a J-beta primer mix. TCRdb handled the public reads itself, with Q25 trimming in fastp and clone calling in MiXCR, and kept productive beta chains. Every entry covers one CDR3 protein and lists the most common genes and DNA from its rows. The sample yields 800,000 or so distinct CDR3 sequences; roughly 25% were counted once. More than 3% of the sample is taken by the ten largest. A further study also used this sample, focusing on T cells of mothers and their children.

The sequencing sample was made of blood. These receptor sequences come from a boy aged 5 to 17 in good health.

This clonotype was seen ten or more times. The chain carries TRBV20-1 and TRBJ1-5; no firm D call. The CDR3 sequence is 16 residues long. V was shortened by 1 base and J by 7 bases, with 20 bases between the two germline ends. Germline-derived CDR1 and CDR2 are DFQATT and SNEGSKA (reference sequence). CDR3 DNA sequence: TGCAGTGCTAGAGCCGGCGGCGGTGGCCTCCAACAGCCCCAGCATTTT. Its translation is CSARAGGGGLQQPQHF.

This clonotype has a handful of counts. At one of its ends the junction is not consistent with the germline gene, which may arise from a read error. The chain combines TRBV7-2 with TRBJ2-5, with a weak D call TRBD1 (6 bases). The V gene's germline CDR1 is SGHTA and CDR2 FQGNSA. The CDR3 runs 11 residues. The CDR3 sequence is CACSQGETQYF. The CDR3 bases are TGTGCCTGCAGCCAGGGGGAGACCCAGTACTTC.

This rearrangement joins TRBV19 to TRBJ2-5, with D unclear. Germline assignment: CDR1 LNHDA and CDR2 SQIVND (reference sequence). Trimming took off 3 bases at V and 5 bases at J, with 10 bases between the two ends. The CDR3 consists of 13 residues. The chain's CDR3 is CASSILGIETQYF. The CDR3 nucleotides read TGTGCCAGTAGTATTTTGGGGATCGAGACCCAGTACTTC.

The chain recombines TRBV28 with TRBJ2-3; 11 bases align to TRBD2. Trimming cost V 4 bases and J 4 bases; bases outside gene matches: 13. Germline V gives CDR1 MDHEN, CDR2 SYDVKM. This CDR3 is 18 amino acids long. CDR3 amino acids: CASSSHHLTSGGADTQYF. The CDR3 nucleotides read TGTGCCAGCAGTTCCCACCATCTCACTAGCGGGGGCGCAGATACGCAGTATTTT.

This sequence joins TRBV7-2 and TRBJ1-4; 11 nucleotides agree with TRBD1. Unmatched junction bases numbered 16, after V lost 8 bases and J lost 5 bases. The CDR3 is made up of 18 amino acids. From germline, CDR1 is SGHTA and CDR2 FQGNSA. CDR3: CASAPSGGQGVLNEKLFF. The CDR3 DNA is TGTGCCAGCGCCCCCTCGGGGGGACAGGGGGTGTTGAATGAAAAACTGTTTTTT.

In its sample, this clonotype was seen many times. This chain uses TRBV28 with TRBJ2-5; no clear D. V was cut by 6 bases and J by 5 bases, with 10 bases left in between. The germline V gene has CDR1 MDHEN and CDR2 SYDVKM. There are 12 residues in the CDR3. Here the CDR3 reads CASSTRLETQYF. The DNA for the CDR3 is TGTGCCAGCAGCACAAGACTGGAGACCCAGTACTTC.

This clonotype was seen a few times. V usage is TRBV25-1 and J usage is TRBJ2-1, with a tentative D call TRBD2 (6 bases). Trimming cost V 3 bases and J 0 bases, with 9 bases left between them. The V gene's germline CDR1 is MGHDK and CDR2 SYGVNS. The CDR3 contains 15 residues. The CDR3 loop is CASSDAGSSYNEQFF. Here the CDR3 DNA reads TGTGCCAGCAGTGACGCGGGAAGCTCCTACAATGAGCAGTTCTTC.

The CDR3 nucleotides are TGTGCCTGGAGTGTATGGGGTGCGGGGGGGTTAGCCAAAAACATTCAGTACTTC. This translates into CAWSVWGAGGLAKNIQYF. The chain joins TRBV30 to TRBJ2-4, with 9 nucleotides matching TRBD2. This CDR3 has 18 amino acids. Losses at the gene ends were 0 bases for V and 0 bases for J; bases not matched to a gene: 9. The germline V gene has CDR1 GTSNPN and CDR2 SVGIG (reference sequence).

Only a few counts were recorded for this clonotype. The chain uses TRBV21-1 and TRBJ2-5; no check of the table's D call, TRBD2, against the DNA was made. TRBV21-1 is tagged as a pseudogene. The CDR3 extends over 18 amino acids. CDR3 DNA: TGTGCCAGCAGCAACCCAGGCGGACTAGCGGGGGGGCTGGAGACCCAGTACTTC. It codes for CASSNPGGLAGGLETQYF.

This clonotype was picked up a small number of times. The chain carries TRBV5-1 and TRBJ2-6, with no clear D. This CDR3 contains 14 residues. CDR1 and CDR2 (germline): SGHRS, YFSETQ. Trimming stripped 2 bases from V and 12 bases from J, with 15 bases between. The CDR3 sequence: CASSFVLSQSVLTF. CDR3 DNA sequence: TGCGCCAGCAGCTTCGTTTTGTCACAATCCGTCCTGACTTTC.

To note about this clonotype: This is likely a read error, given that the CDR3 carries no conserved phenylalanine or tryptophan at its end. The rearrangement uses TRBV20-1 and TRBJ2-7; D tentatively reads TRBD1 or TRBD2 (5 bases each). The V gene lost 4 bases and the J gene lost 0 bases, with 7 bases spanning the gap. CDR3 length equals 12 residues. Germline assignment: CDR1 DFQATT and CDR2 SNEGSKA (reference sequence). CDR3 in DNA: TGCAGTGCTACGGGGACCTCCTACGAGCAGTACTCC. Translation gives CSATGTSYEQYS.

V gene TRBV9 combines with J gene TRBJ1-1; D gene unclear. The germline V gene has CDR1 SGDLS and CDR2 YYNGEE. V lost 2 bases, J lost 0 bases, and 8 bases lay in between. The length of the CDR3 is 14 residues. CDR3: CASSVGNLNTEAFF. As DNA, the CDR3 is TGTGCCAGCAGCGTGGGGAACCTGAACACTGAAGCTTTCTTT.

The chain joins TRBV28 to TRBJ2-3, with TRBD2 matching over 8 bases. The ends lost 5 bases at V and 3 bases at J; junction bases unmatched: 13. CDR1 is MDHEN, CDR2 SYDVKM, per germline. The CDR3 is made up of 17 amino acids. This CDR3 reads CASSSGLAALGTDTQYF. The CDR3 coding sequence is TGTGCCAGCAGTAGCGGACTAGCCGCACTCGGGACAGATACGCAGTATTTT.

This clonotype has only a few counts. This rearrangement joins TRBV9 to TRBJ2-1; 12 nucleotides match TRBD2. Per the germline V gene, CDR1 is SGDLS and CDR2 is YYNGEE. V lost 0 bases and J lost 4; bases outside the gene matches: 11. The CDR3 covers 19 residues. In DNA form, the CDR3 reads TGTGCCAGCAGCGTAGTCCCTAGCGGGGGGGCCAGTCGTTACAATGAGCAGTTCTTC. Its protein product is CASSVVPSGGASRYNEQFF.

The chain links TRBV29-1 to TRBJ2-7, with D uncertain. In germline, CDR1 is SQVTM, CDR2 ANQGSEA. This CDR3 comprises 11 residues. Trimming pared 6 bases from V and 3 bases from J, leaving 9 bases between. Written as DNA, the CDR3 is TGCAGCGTAGCCCGAAACTACGAGCAGTACTTC. It specifies CSVARNYEQYF.

This clonotype has a handful of counts. The J gene is TRBJ2-5, the V gene TRBV7-9; D might be TRBD2 (5 bases). This CDR3 comprises 14 residues. CDR1 is SEHNR, CDR2 FQNEAQ, per germline (reference sequence). V lost 5 bases and J lost 2, with 12 bases in between. CDR3 amino acids: CASSVTGEQETQYF. The CDR3 coding sequence is TGTGCCAGCAGCGTAACCGGGGAACAAGAGACCCAGTACTTC.

This clonotype was found a few times. This rearrangement joins TRBV6-1 to TRBJ2-1; perhaps TRBD2 as D (6 bases). CDR1 is MNHNS, CDR2 SASEGT, per germline. V dropped 8 bases and J dropped 7 bases, with 18 bases sitting between them. The CDR3 spans 14 residues. The CDR3 here is CASRFGSRGNEQFF. The CDR3 DNA reads TGTGCCAGCCGGTTTGGGAGCCGGGGGAATGAGCAGTTCTTC.

This clonotype was counted only a few times. The chain has TRBV14 and TRBJ2-3; D not certain. V was pared by 5 bases and J by 14 bases, with 14 bases between. Germline V gene lookup returns CDR1 SGHDN and CDR2 FVKESK. This CDR3 spans 11 amino acids. CDR3 region: CASSSTGIPYF. As DNA, the CDR3 is TGTGCCAGCAGCTCGACGGGTATTCCGTATTTT. Full variable domain (outside the CDR3, taken from reference TRBV14 and TRBJ2-3): EAGVTQFPSHSVIEKGQTVTLRCDPISGHDNLYWYRRVMGKEIKFLLHFVKESKQDESGMPNNRFLAERTGGTYSTLKVQPAELEDSGVYFCASSSTGIPYFGPGTRLTVL.

A few counts support this clonotype. This rearrangement joins TRBV20-1 to TRBJ1-5, with D unclear. Germline V gives CDR1 DFQATT, CDR2 SNEGSKA (reference sequence). The V end lost 4 bases, the J end lost 4 bases, and 8 bases lay between the germline ends. This CDR3 is 12 amino acids long. Written as DNA, the CDR3 is TGCAGTGCTAACTGGAAAAATCAGCCCCAGCATTTT. Translating gives CSANWKNQPQHF.

The sample holds a few counts of this clonotype. The genes are TRBV5-1 and TRBJ1-1; 11 nucleotides align to TRBD1. The CDR3 sequence is 16 residues long. Germline values: CDR1 SGHRS, CDR2 YFSETQ. The V gene end was trimmed by 1 base and the J gene end by 3 bases; junction bases not matched to a gene: 5. CDR3: CASSLSGTGGYTEAFF. CDR3 coding DNA: TGCGCCAGCAGCTTGAGTGGGACAGGGGGATACACTGAAGCTTTCTTT.

This chain connects TRBV20-1 to TRBJ2-5; 7 nucleotides agree with TRBD2. J gave up 5 bases and V 5 bases, and 8 bases lay outside the gene matches. The germline gives CDR1 DFQATT, CDR2 SNEGSKA (reference sequence). This CDR3 comprises 13 residues. The CDR3 here is CSAVPAGRETQYF. Here the CDR3 DNA reads TGCAGTGCTGTACCAGCGGGACGGGAGACCCAGTACTTC.

The rearrangement uses TRBV7-9 and TRBJ2-5, with 8 nucleotides matching TRBD2. The J call may be wrong; the DNA end is better matched by TRBJ2-7. The CDR3 length is 15 residues. Looked up from germline, CDR1 is SEHNR and CDR2 is FQNEAQ (reference sequence). The CDR3 DNA is TGTGCCAGCAGCTTCTCGGCGGGAGGCTCCCTCGAGCAGTACTTC. As protein: CASSFSAGGSLEQYF.

The chain's CDR3 is CAGPGTAHSYEQYF. DNA of the CDR3: TGTGCCGGCCCGGGGACAGCACATTCCTACGAGCAGTACTTC. This chain joins TRBV6-5 and TRBJ2-7, with 7 bases aligning to TRBD1. The germline V gene encodes CDR1 MNHEY and CDR2 SVGAGI. V was pared by 11 bases and J by 1 base, with 11 bases of the junction left unmatched. The CDR3 runs 14 residues.

This clonotype has just a few counts. The rearrangement uses TRBV29-1 and TRBJ1-2, with no clear D. Per germline, CDR1 SQVTM and CDR2 ANQGSEA. V was clipped by 3 bases and J by 5 bases, with 16 bases between them. CDR3 length: 14 residues. The CDR3 coding sequence is TGCAGCGTTGATTTCGTGGAGGGCAAGTATGGCTACACCTTC. Translating it yields CSVDFVEGKYGYTF.

V gene TRBV24-1 combines with J gene TRBJ1-4; D remains ambiguous. Germline CDR1 and CDR2: KGHDR and SFDVKD. Trimming shortened V by 10 bases and J by 6 bases, and 11 bases separated the two germline ends. CDR3 size: 12 residues. CDR3 in amino acids: CATSDAHEKLFF. In nucleotides, the CDR3 is TGTGCCACTTCCGACGCTCATGAAAAACTGTTTTTT.

This chain links TRBV7-8 with TRBJ2-3; 16 bases match TRBD2. Germline lookup yields CDR1 SGHVS and CDR2 FQNEAQ. The CDR3 sequence is 18 residues long. The junction had 5 bases not matched to a gene; V was cut back by 0 bases and J by 5 bases. CDR3 bases: TGTGCCAGCAGCTTAGCCGCGGGACTAGCGGGAGGGATAGATACGCAGTATTTT. Its translation: CASSLAAGLAGGIDTQYF.

This clonotype has more than one count but fewer than ten. This rearrangement joins TRBV7-2 to TRBJ2-5; either TRBD1 or TRBD2 may fit D (5 bases each). Germline V gene lookup returns CDR1 SGHTA and CDR2 FQGNSA. This CDR3 comprises 18 residues. V was shortened by 5 bases and J by 5 bases, with 27 bases between the two germline ends. CDR3 in DNA: TGTGCCAGCAGCAACCGGGACGACTTCGAAGCCTTCGGGGAGACCCAGTACTTC. This translates into CASSNRDDFEAFGETQYF.